This is a list of T cell receptor beta chains from one sample in a study of OX40 agonist ivuxolimab in advanced cancers. TCRdb keeps only in-frame clones here, not all; method: immunoSEQ multiplex PCR. The table lists about 69,000 clones, 85% to 90% of them singletons. The material was CD4+ or CD8+ T cells sorted from blood, obtained in a trial of the OX40 agonist ivuxolimab. The receptor source for this set is an adult with an advanced solid tumor such as melanoma, head and neck, liver or kidney cancer. CDR3s include the opening cysteine and the closing phenylalanine or tryptophan. A D gene is named only where the DNA matches it firmly. Where a row states a size, it is once, few, many or the class of an expanded clone; other rows omit it.

clone_size,v_call,d_call,j_call,cdr3_nt,cdr3_aa
-,TRBV7-2,-,TRBJ2-1,TGTGCCAGCAGCCTCAGTTTGAGGGAGGCCGGGGATGAGCAGTTCTTC,CASSLSLREAGDEQFF
-,TRBV7-2,-,TRBJ2-3,TGTGCCAGCACCCACCTCGGAGCCCCGCAGTATTTT,CASTHLGAPQYF
once,TRBV7-2,-,TRBJ2-7,TGTGCCAGCAGCCTCGGACAGCCCTACGAGCAGTACTTC,CASSLGQPYEQYF
-,TRBV6-6,-,TRBJ1-2,TGTGCCAGCAGTCCCGGGACTCTCATCTATGGCTACACCTTC,CASSPGTLIYGYTF
few,TRBV11-3,-,TRBJ2-7,TGTGCCAGCAGCTTAGGCGGTAGCGCCTTCTCCTACGAGCAGTACTTC,CASSLGGSAFSYEQYF
-,TRBV6-1,-,TRBJ2-3,TGTGCCAGCATTAACAGGGTTGCAGATACGCAGTATTTT,CASINRVADTQYF
-,TRBV7-2,-,TRBJ2-3,TGTGCCAGCAGCCATAAGGGGACAGATACGCAGTATTTT,CASSHKGTDTQYF
-,TRBV19,-,TRBJ1-5,TGTGCCAGTAGTATATTGGACAGCAATCAGCCCCAGCATTTT,CASSILDSNQPQHF
-,TRBV6-5,-,TRBJ2-7,TGTGCCAGCAGTTACCTTCTCCGAGGGTCCCCCTACGAGCAGTACTTC,CASSYLLRGSPYEQYF
-,TRBV11-3,TRBD1,TRBJ2-3,TGTGCCAGCAGCCCCGGGACAGGGACCCGCACAGATACGCAGTATTTT,CASSPGTGTRTDTQYF
-,TRBV28,-,TRBJ2-6,TGTGCCAGCAGTGGCCGGAGGGCTGGGGCCAACGTCCTGACTTTC,CASSGRRAGANVLTF
-,TRBV5-1,TRBD1,TRBJ1-3,TGCGCCAGCAGCGCAGCCCCGACAGGGGGCGGGAACACCATATATTTT,CASSAAPTGGGNTIYF
once,TRBV13,-,TRBJ2-5,TGTGCCAGCAGCTTAACGAGCGACCAAGAGACCCAGTACTTC,CASSLTSDQETQYF
-,TRBV20-1,-,TRBJ1-2,TGCAGTGCTAGTTTAGTAGGGACCTACACCTTC,CSASLVGTYTF
-,TRBV9,-,TRBJ2-2,TGTGCCAGCAGCGTGGGGCAGGGTTGGACCGGGGAGCTGTTTTTT,CASSVGQGWTGELFF
-,TRBV11-2,-,TRBJ2-5,TGTGCCAGCAGTGGGGACCTCCAAGAGACCCAGTACTTC,CASSGDLQETQYF
once,TRBV7-2,TRBD1,TRBJ2-1,TGTGCCAGCAGCTTACAGGGGGCGGGCGAGCAGTTCTTC,CASSLQGAGEQFF
-,TRBV28,-,TRBJ1-4,TGTGCCAGCAGTTCCCGGGACGGCAAAAGTAATGAAAAACTGTTTTTT,CASSSRDGKSNEKLFF
-,TRBV5-6,-,TRBJ2-7,TGTGCCAGCAGCCCGCGGGCGGCCTACGAGCAGTACTTC,CASSPRAAYEQYF
-,TRBV7-2,-,TRBJ2-2,TGTGCCAGCAGCACACGTCCGGTCGGGGAGCTGTTTTTT,CASSTRPVGELFF
-,TRBV4-3,-,TRBJ1-2,TGCGCCAGCAGCCAAGATCGGGGGTACTATGGCTACACCTTC,CASSQDRGYYGYTF
few,TRBV9,-,TRBJ1-4,TGTGCCAGCAGCCCCCAGGTCGGGAATGAAAAACTGTTTTTT,CASSPQVGNEKLFF
once,TRBV5-4,-,TRBJ1-2,TGTGCCAGCAGCTTGGCGGTCGTCTATGGCTACACCTTC,CASSLAVVYGYTF
-,TRBV11-1,-,TRBJ2-7,TGTGCCAGCAGCTTTAGGAGTGCGCACGAGCAGTACTTC,CASSFRSAHEQYF
-,TRBV11-3,-,TRBJ2-7,TGTGCCAGCAGCTTAGAGGAGGTGTACGGATACGAGCAGTACTTC,CASSLEEVYGYEQYF
-,TRBV10-3,-,TRBJ2-3,TGTGCCATCAGTGAGTCGACACCTACAGATACGCAGTATTTT,CAISESTPTDTQYF
-,TRBV27,TRBD2,TRBJ2-1,TGTGCCAGCAGTTTCTGGACTAGCGGGAGGAGTGAGCAGTTCTTC,CASSFWTSGRSEQFF
once,TRBV16,-,TRBJ2-2,TGTGCCAGCAGCCAATCGGTCACCACCACCGGGGAGCTGTTTTTT,CASSQSVTTTGELFF
-,TRBV6-1,-,TRBJ1-3,TGTGCCAGCTTGGACAGAGCGATCTCTGGAAACACCATATATTTT,CASLDRAISGNTIYF
-,TRBV4-2,TRBD2,TRBJ2-5,TGTGCCAGCAGCCAAGACGCTAGCGGAGCAGAGACCCAGTACTTC,CASSQDASGAETQYF
-,TRBV7-3,TRBD1,TRBJ2-2,TGTGCCAGCAGCTTAAGGACAGGGGGCAAGGCCGGGGAGCTGTTTTTT,CASSLRTGGKAGELFF
-,TRBV29-1,-,TRBJ2-7,TGCAGCGTAGGTGCGGTGGTCTACGAGCAGTACTTC,CSVGAVVYEQYF
-,TRBV6-5,TRBD2,TRBJ2-5,TGTGCCAGCAGCAGGACTAGCGGGAGCTGGGAGCAGTACTTC,CASSRTSGSWEQYF
-,TRBV7-9,-,TRBJ2-3,TGTGCCAGCAGCTTAGCGCTTAGTGCCGGAGATACGCAGTATTTT,CASSLALSAGDTQYF
-,TRBV11-3,-,TRBJ2-7,TGTGCCAGCAGCTTCTACAGTCCCTACGAGCAGTACTTC,CASSFYSPYEQYF
-,TRBV6-9,-,TRBJ1-2,TGTGCCAGCAGAGGGGCAGGGCCGAGGGGTGGCTACACCTTC,CASRGAGPRGGYTF
-,TRBV7-2,-,TRBJ2-4,TGTGCCAGCAGCTTAGCTCCTTACAAAAACATTCAGTACTTC,CASSLAPYKNIQYF
-,TRBV28,-,TRBJ1-4,TGTGCCAGCATGTACCCAGGGGTAACTAATGAAAAACTGTTTTTT,CASMYPGVTNEKLFF
-,TRBV7-3,-,TRBJ2-7,TGTGCCAGCAGCTTAGGAGCGCGATCTGGTGAGCAGTACTTC,CASSLGARSGEQYF
few,TRBV15,-,TRBJ2-7,TGTGCCACCAGCAGAGAGGGTTTGGTGTACGAGCAGTACTTC,CATSREGLVYEQYF
-,TRBV5-4,-,TRBJ2-5,TGTGCCAGCAGCTTGGGGTTTCAGGGGCACGAGACCCAGTACTTC,CASSLGFQGHETQYF
-,TRBV6-5,-,TRBJ1-2,TGTGCCAGCAGATTTCAGGGGAGCTATGGCTACACCTTC,CASRFQGSYGYTF
-,TRBV30,-,TRBJ2-1,TGTGCCTGGGACTTGGATTACAATGAGCAGTTCTTC,CAWDLDYNEQFF
-,TRBV6-1,TRBD1,TRBJ2-5,TGTGCCAGCGAGACAGGGGCGAACCAAGAGACCCAGTACTTC,CASETGANQETQYF
-,TRBV21-1,-,TRBJ2-6,TGTGCCAGCAGCAAAGCCCTGGGCCCGGCCTCTGGGGCCAACGTCCTGACTTTC,CASSKALGPASGANVLTF
few,TRBV7-3,-,TRBJ2-2,TGTGCCAGCAGCTCCGGACGGAACACCGGGGAGCTGTTTTTT,CASSSGRNTGELFF
-,TRBV10-3,-,TRBJ1-5,TGTGCTATCAGTGCGCAGGCGCATCAGCCCCAGCATTTT,CAISAQAHQPQHF
-,TRBV9,-,TRBJ2-3,TGTGCCAGCAGCGTAGTTGGGGGGAGCTTGGGAGATACGCAGTATTTT,CASSVVGGSLGDTQYF
-,TRBV28,-,TRBJ2-4,TGTGCCAGCAGTGCGGCCGGCGCAGACCCTTCCTACATTCAGTACTTC,CASSAAGADPSYIQYF
-,TRBV7-2,TRBD2,TRBJ2-1,TGTGCCAGCAGCCGGACTAGCGGGAAAGGGGGTGAGCAGTTCTTC,CASSRTSGKGGEQFF
-,TRBV5-6,-,TRBJ2-5,TGTGCCAGCAGCCTCCTGGCCCTCAGGGAAGAGACCCAGTACTTC,CASSLLALREETQYF
-,TRBV28,-,TRBJ2-1,TGTGCCAGCAGCCCCACCGCGGTGGGAAGGTGGCTCTTC,CASSPTAVGRWLF
-,TRBV10-1,-,TRBJ2-1,TGCGCCAGCAGCCTCTCCAAGGGACCTTTAAACAATGAGCAGTTCTTC,CASSLSKGPLNNEQFF
-,TRBV9,TRBD2,TRBJ2-2,TGTGCCAGCAGCGCGGGAGGGGTGGCCACCGGGGAGCTGTTTTTT,CASSAGGVATGELFF
-,TRBV25-1,-,TRBJ2-7,TGTGCCAGCAGTGCCCGGGCGAGGGGAGAGCAGTACTTC,CASSARARGEQYF
few,TRBV7-9,-,TRBJ1-3,TGTGCCAGCAGCTTCTCTGGAAACACCATATATTTT,CASSFSGNTIYF
-,TRBV6-4,TRBD2,TRBJ2-3,TGTGCCAGCAGTGACGAAGCGGGGGGCACAGATACGCAGTATTTT,CASSDEAGGTDTQYF
-,TRBV11-2,TRBD2,TRBJ2-1,TGTGCCAGCAGTAGCGGGAGAAGGGGGAATGAGCAGTTCTTC,CASSSGRRGNEQFF
-,TRBV5-5,-,TRBJ2-5,TGTGCCAGCAGCTTGGATCGGTCCTCACAGGAGACCCAGTACTTC,CASSLDRSSQETQYF